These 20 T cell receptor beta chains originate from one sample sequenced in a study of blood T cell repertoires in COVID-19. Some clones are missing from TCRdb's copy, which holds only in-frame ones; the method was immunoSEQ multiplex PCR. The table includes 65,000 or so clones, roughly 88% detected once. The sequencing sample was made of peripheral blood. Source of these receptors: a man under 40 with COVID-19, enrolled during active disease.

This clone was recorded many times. Here the CDR3 DNA reads TGTGCCAGCAAGGACAGGGTCAATTGGGATCAGCCCCAGCATTTT. Protein sequence: CASKDRVNWDQPQHF. The V call is TRBV6-5, the J call TRBJ1-5, with 8 bases matching TRBD1. The CDR3 is 15 amino acids. Germline lookup yields CDR1 MNHEY and CDR2 SVGAGI. Trimming took 7 bases from V and 5 from J; bases not matched to a gene: 10.

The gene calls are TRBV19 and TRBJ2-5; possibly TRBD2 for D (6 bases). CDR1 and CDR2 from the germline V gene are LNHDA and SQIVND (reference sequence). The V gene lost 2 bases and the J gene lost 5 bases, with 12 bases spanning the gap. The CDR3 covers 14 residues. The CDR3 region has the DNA TGTGCCAGTAGTATACCGGGAGACACGGAGACCCAGTACTTC. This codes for CASSIPGDTETQYF.

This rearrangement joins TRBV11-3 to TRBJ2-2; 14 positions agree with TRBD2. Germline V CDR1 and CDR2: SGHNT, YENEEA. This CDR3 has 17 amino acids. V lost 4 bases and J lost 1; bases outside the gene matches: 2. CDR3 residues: CASSSGLAGVNTGELFF. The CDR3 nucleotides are TGTGCCAGCAGCTCGGGACTAGCGGGAGTGAACACCGGGGAGCTGTTTTTT.

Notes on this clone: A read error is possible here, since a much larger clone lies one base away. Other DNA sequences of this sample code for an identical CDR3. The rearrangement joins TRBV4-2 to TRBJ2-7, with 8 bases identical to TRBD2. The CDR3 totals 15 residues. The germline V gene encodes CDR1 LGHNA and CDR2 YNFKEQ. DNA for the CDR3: TGTGCCAGCAGTCAAGAGATTAGCGGGAACAACGAGCAGTACTTC. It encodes CASSQEISGNNEQYF.

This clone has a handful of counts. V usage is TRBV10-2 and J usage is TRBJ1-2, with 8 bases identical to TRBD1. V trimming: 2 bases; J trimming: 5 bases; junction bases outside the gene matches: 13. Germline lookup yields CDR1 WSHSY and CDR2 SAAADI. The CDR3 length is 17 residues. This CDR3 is CASSERQGLGGMYGYTF. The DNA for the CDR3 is TGCGCCAGCAGTGAGCGACAGGGGCTAGGTGGGATGTATGGCTACACCTTC.

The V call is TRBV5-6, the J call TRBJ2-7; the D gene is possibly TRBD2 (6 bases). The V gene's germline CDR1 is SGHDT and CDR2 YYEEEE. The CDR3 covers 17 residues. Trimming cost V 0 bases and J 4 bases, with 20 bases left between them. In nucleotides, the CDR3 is TGTGCCAGCAGCTTGGGGGGAGGCGGGATCCCACTATACGAGCAGTACTTC. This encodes CASSLGGGGIPLYEQYF.

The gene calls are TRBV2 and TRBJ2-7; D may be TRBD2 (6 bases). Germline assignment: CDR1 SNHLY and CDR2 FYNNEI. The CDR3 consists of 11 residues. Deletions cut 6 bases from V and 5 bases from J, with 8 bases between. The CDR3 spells CASRGGNEQYF. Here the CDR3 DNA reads TGTGCCAGCAGGGGGGGAAACGAGCAGTACTTC.

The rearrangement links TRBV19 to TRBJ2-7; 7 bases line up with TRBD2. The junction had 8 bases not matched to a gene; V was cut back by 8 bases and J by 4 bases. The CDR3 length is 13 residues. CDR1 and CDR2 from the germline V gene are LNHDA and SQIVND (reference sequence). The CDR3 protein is CASGTTGGYEQYF. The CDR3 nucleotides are TGTGCCAGTGGCACAACGGGGGGTTACGAGCAGTACTTC.

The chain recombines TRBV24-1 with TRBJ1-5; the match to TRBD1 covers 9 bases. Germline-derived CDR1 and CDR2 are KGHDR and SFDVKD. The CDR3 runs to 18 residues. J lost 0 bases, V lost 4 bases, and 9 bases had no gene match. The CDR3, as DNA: TGTGCCACCAGTGACCCGGGACAGGGCCAAGATAGCAATCAGCCCCAGCATTTT. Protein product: CATSDPGQGQDSNQPQHF.

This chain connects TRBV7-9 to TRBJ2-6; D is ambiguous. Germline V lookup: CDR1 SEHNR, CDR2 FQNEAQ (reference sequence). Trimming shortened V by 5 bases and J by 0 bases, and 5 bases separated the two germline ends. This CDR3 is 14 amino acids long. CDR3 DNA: TGTGCCAGCAGCCTAATCTCTGGGGCCAACGTCCTGACTTTC. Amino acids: CASSLISGANVLTF.

CDR3 sequence reads: CASSQGPSRGQSYGYTF. The DNA of the CDR3 is TGCGCCAGCAGCCAAGGGCCAAGCAGGGGGCAGAGCTATGGCTACACCTTC. The J gene is TRBJ1-2, the V gene TRBV4-1, with 8 bases aligning to TRBD1. V lost 1 base and J lost 4; bases outside the gene matches: 11. The CDR3 runs 17 residues. Germline values: CDR1 MGHRA, CDR2 YSYEKL.

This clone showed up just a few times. This chain's CDR3 is CASSSTGHEQFF. The CDR3 bases are TGTGCCAGCAGTTCGACAGGGCATGAGCAGTTCTTC. The chain uses TRBV12-3 or TRBV12-4 and TRBJ2-1; TRBD1 matches at 7 bases. The CDR3 length is 12 residues. J gave up 8 bases and V 4 bases, and 2 bases lay outside the gene matches.

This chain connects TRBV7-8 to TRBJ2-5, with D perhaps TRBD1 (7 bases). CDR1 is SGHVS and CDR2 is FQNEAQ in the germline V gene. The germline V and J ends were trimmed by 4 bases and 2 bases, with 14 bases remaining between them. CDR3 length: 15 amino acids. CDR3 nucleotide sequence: TGTGCCAGCAGCTCTTACGCGGGACAGCAAGAGACCCAGTACTTC. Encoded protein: CASSSYAGQQETQYF.

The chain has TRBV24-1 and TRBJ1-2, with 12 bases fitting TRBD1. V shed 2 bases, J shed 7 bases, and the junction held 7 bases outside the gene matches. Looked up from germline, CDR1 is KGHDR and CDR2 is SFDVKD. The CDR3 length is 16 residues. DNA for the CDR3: TGTGCCACCAGTGATTCCGGGACAGGGGGCGGTAGTGGCTACACCTTC. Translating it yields CATSDSGTGGGSGYTF.

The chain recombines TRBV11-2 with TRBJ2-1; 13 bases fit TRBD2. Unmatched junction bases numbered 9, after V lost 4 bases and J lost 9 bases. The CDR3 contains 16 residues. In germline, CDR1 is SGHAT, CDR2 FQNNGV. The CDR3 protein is CASSSPGTSGMGEQFF. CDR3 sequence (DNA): TGTGCCAGCAGCTCCCCCGGGACTAGCGGGATGGGTGAGCAGTTCTTC.

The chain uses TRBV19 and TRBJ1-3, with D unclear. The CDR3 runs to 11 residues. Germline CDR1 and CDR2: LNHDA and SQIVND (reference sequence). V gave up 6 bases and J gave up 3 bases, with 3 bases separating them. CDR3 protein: CASSSGNTIYF. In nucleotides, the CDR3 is TGTGCCAGTAGCAGTGGAAACACCATATATTTT.

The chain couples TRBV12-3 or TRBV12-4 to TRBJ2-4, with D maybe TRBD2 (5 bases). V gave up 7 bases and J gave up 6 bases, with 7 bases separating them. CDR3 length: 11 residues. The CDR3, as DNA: TGTGCCAGCAATGAGGGAAACATTCAGTACTTC. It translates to CASNEGNIQYF.

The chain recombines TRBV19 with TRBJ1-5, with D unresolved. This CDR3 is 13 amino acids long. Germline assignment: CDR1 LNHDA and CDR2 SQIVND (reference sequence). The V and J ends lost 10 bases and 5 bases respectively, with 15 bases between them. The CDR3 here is CATYGEWDQPQHF. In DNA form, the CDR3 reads TGTGCCACCTACGGGGAATGGGATCAGCCCCAGCATTTT.

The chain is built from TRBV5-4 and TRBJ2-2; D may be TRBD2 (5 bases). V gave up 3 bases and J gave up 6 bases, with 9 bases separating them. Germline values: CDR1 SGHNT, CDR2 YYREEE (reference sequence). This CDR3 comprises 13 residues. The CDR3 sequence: CASSSGISGELFF. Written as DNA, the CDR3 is TGTGCCAGCAGCTCGGGGATATCCGGGGAGCTGTTTTTT.

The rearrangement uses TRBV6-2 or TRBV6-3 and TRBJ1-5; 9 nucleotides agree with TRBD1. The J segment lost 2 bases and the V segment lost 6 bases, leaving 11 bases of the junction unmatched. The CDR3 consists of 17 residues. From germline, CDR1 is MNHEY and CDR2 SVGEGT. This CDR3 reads CASSRGQGINGNQPQHF. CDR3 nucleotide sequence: TGTGCCAGCAGCCGGGGACAGGGCATCAATGGCAATCAGCCCCAGCATTTT.